Each of the 9 T cell receptor beta chains below was sequenced from the same sample in a study of T cell responses to AZD1222 COVID-19 vaccine. The protocol was immunoSEQ multiplex PCR, while the TCRdb copy is restricted to in-frame clones and leaves out a portion. The sample holds 150,000 or so clones; about nine tenths are singletons and the top ten take more than 6.5%. Material: peripheral blood, obtained after recovery from COVID-19. These receptors came from an adult who had recovered from COVID-19.

The J gene is TRBJ1-2, the V gene TRBV24-1; D may be TRBD1 (6 bases). Trimming pared 4 bases from V and 8 bases from J, leaving 10 bases between. Per germline, CDR1 KGHDR and CDR2 SFDVKD. The CDR3 contains 12 residues. Here the CDR3 reads CATSDSGEGYTF. In DNA form, the CDR3 reads TGTGCCACCAGTGACTCAGGGGAAGGCTACACCTTC.

V is TRBV4-3 and J is TRBJ2-3; no clear D gene. Germline V gene lookup returns CDR1 LGHNA and CDR2 YSLEER. This CDR3 contains 15 residues. V was cut by 4 bases and J by 3 bases, with 14 bases left in between. CDR3 bases: TGCGCCAGCAGCCGAGATGATTTTGGGACAGATACGCAGTATTTT. It codes for CASSRDDFGTDTQYF.

The chain recombines TRBV10-2 with TRBJ2-1, with 11 bases that match TRBD2. V gave up 8 bases and J gave up 4 bases; unmatched junction bases: 4. This CDR3 is 14 amino acids long. Germline loops: CDR1 WSHSY, CDR2 SAAADI. The chain's CDR3 is CASRTSGGYNEQFF. CDR3 nucleotides: TGCGCCAGCCGCACTAGCGGGGGATACAATGAGCAGTTCTTC.

This clone was found once. The chain uses TRBV9 and TRBJ2-3; D is unclear. Germline CDR1 reads SGDLS; CDR2 reads YYNGEE. V dropped 3 bases and J dropped 2 bases, with 4 bases sitting between them. CDR3 size: 12 residues. The chain's CDR3 is CASSGNTDTQYF. CDR3 sequence (DNA): TGTGCCAGCAGCGGCAACACAGATACGCAGTATTTT.

The V gene is TRBV6-6, the J gene TRBJ1-1, with a possible D match to TRBD1 (5 bases). The CDR3 extends over 11 amino acids. CDR1 and CDR2 from the germline V gene are MNHNY and SVGAGI (reference sequence). The ends were cut back, 5 bases at V and 8 bases at J, with 9 bases in the middle. The DNA for the CDR3 is TGTGCCAGCAGTCGGGGCCCGGAAGCTTTCTTT. Protein: CASSRGPEAFF.

DNA of the CDR3: TGTGCCAGCCAGAGAGGGGACAGGGGAGAGACCCAGTACTTC. Protein sequence: CASQRGDRGETQYF. The V call is TRBV5-4, the J call TRBJ2-5; 10 nucleotides agree with TRBD1. The CDR3 is 14 residues long. From germline, CDR1 is SGHNT and CDR2 YYREEE (reference sequence). J was trimmed by 4 bases and V by 7 bases; bases with no gene match: 7.

The chain uses TRBV3-1 (or the pseudogene TRBV3-2) and TRBJ1-2; D possibly corresponds to TRBD1 (5 bases). Germline CDR1 LGHDT, CDR2 YNNKEL (reference sequence). V lost 0 bases, J lost 3 bases, and 8 bases lay in between. The CDR3 runs 14 residues. DNA for the CDR3: TGTGCCAGCAGCCAAGATACAGGACACTATGGCTACACCTTC. The encoded protein is CASSQDTGHYGYTF.

This clone was counted a single time. The chain couples TRBV27 to TRBJ2-3; 9 nucleotides match TRBD2. The CDR3 spans 15 residues. Trimming removed 10 bases from V and 3 bases from J; junction bases left unmatched: 11. Looked up from germline, CDR1 is MNHEY and CDR2 is SMNVEV (reference sequence). The CDR3 sequence: CATQFASGTTDTQYF. The CDR3 DNA reads as TGTGCCACCCAGTTTGCTAGCGGGACAACAGATACGCAGTATTTT.

The chain recombines TRBV28 with TRBJ2-7; D is uncertain. V lost 5 bases to trimming and J lost 2 bases, with 7 bases between them. There are 12 residues in the CDR3. Looked up from germline, CDR1 is MDHEN and CDR2 is SYDVKM. In DNA form, the CDR3 reads TGTGCCAGCAGTCCGATAGCCTACGAGCAGTACTTC. Protein sequence: CASSPIAYEQYF.